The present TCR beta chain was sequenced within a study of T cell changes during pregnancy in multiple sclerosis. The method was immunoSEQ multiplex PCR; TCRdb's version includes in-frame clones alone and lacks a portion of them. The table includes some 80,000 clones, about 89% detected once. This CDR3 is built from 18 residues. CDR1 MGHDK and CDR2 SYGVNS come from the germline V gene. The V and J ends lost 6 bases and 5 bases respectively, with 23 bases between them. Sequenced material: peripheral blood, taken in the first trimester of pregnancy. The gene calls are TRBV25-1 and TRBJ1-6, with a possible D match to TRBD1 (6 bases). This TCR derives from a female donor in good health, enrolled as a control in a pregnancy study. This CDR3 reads CASSGGTGGTYNNSPLHF. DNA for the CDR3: TGTGCCAGCAGCGGAGGGACGGGGGGCACCTATAATAATTCACCCCTCCACTTT.